These 2 T cell receptor beta chains originate from one sample sequenced in a study of identical twins' blood T cells. TCRdb fed the 5' RACE reads into MiXCR, producing one record per CDR3 protein. The top ten clones hold 6% to 7% of a sample with roughly 380,000 distinct CDR3 sequences, about 28% of them seen once. Sequenced material: PBMCs. The receptors originated from a woman between 18 and 55 years old in good health.

A note on this clonotype: A much bigger clone sits one base away, suggesting this may be a read error. Without the conserved terminal phenylalanine or tryptophan, this CDR3 likely stems from a read error. V is TRBV11-3 and J is TRBJ2-7, with TRBD1 matching over 10 bases. This CDR3 contains 15 residues. CDR1 is SGHNT and CDR2 is YENEEA in the germline V gene. V shed 3 bases and J 3 bases; nucleotides not matched to a gene: 5. CDR3 amino acids: CASSFYRTGGYEQYS. CDR3 nucleotides: TGTGCCAGCAGCTTCTACCGGACAGGGGGCTACGAGCAGTACTCC.

This clonotype was observed a few times. J is TRBJ1-1 and V is TRBV20-1; unclear D gene. CDR1 is DFQATT and CDR2 is SNEGSKA in the germline V gene (reference sequence). Trimming left V 3 bases short and J 2 bases short, with 10 bases between. The CDR3 has 13 residues. This CDR3 is CSASSLDNTEAFF. The CDR3 DNA is TGCAGTGCTAGCTCATTGGATAACACTGAAGCTTTCTTT.